These 9 T cell receptor beta chains originate from one sample sequenced in a study of blood T cells in healthy people across ages (dated by TCRdb to 2014 to 2015). Receptor libraries were prepared by 5' RACE. The listed sequencing device is Illumina HiSeq 2500. The second PCR ran for roughly 7 to 11 cycles and used a J-beta primer mix along with a sample-barcoded 5' primer. The raw public data were reprocessed by TCRdb itself: fastp quality trimming at Q25, MiXCR clonotype calling, in-frame beta chains only. Merged by CDR3 protein, the rows form single entries marked with the most common genes and DNA. For this sample there are about 600,000 distinct CDR3 sequences; more than 45% appear just once. The top ten clonotypes cover 20% to 25% of the sample. Sequencing was performed on blood. The receptor set was obtained from an elderly man in good health.

The chain links TRBV29-1 to TRBJ2-7; TRBD2 matches at 10 bases. There are 18 residues in the CDR3. Trimming cost V 5 bases and J 0 bases; bases outside gene matches: 16. The V gene's germline CDR1 is SQVTM and CDR2 ANQGSEA. The CDR3 sequence is CSVMAWTSGRVGSYEQYF. The CDR3 bases are TGCAGCGTTATGGCCTGGACTAGCGGTCGTGTGGGCTCCTACGAGCAGTACTTC.

At least ten counts were recorded for this clonotype. CDR3 in DNA: TGTGCCAGCAGCGATACCCAGACTAGCGGGAAAGGGAACATTCAGTACTTC. Its protein is CASSDTQTSGKGNIQYF. J is TRBJ2-4 and V is TRBV6-6; 11 bases fit TRBD2. The V gene end was trimmed by 6 bases and the J gene end by 7 bases; junction bases not matched to a gene: 14. CDR3 length: 17 residues. Germline loops: CDR1 MNHNY, CDR2 SVGAGI (reference sequence).

The chain couples TRBV5-1 to TRBJ2-7; 8 nucleotides align to TRBD2. J gave up 3 bases and V 0 bases, and 8 bases lay outside the gene matches. Germline V gene sequence: CDR1 SGHRS, CDR2 YFSETQ. The CDR3 consists of 16 residues. Here the CDR3 DNA reads TGCGCCAGCAGCTTGGGAGGTAGCGGGACACTCTACGAGCAGTACTTC. Translation: CASSLGGSGTLYEQYF.

This clonotype was seen a handful of times. The genes are TRBV14 and TRBJ2-1, with 10 bases that match TRBD1. The CDR3 is 17 amino acids. The germline V gene has CDR1 SGHDN and CDR2 FVKESK. The V and J ends lost 2 bases and 6 bases, in that order; junction bases with no gene match: 10. Here the CDR3 reads CASSQRFGTGVSNEQFF. CDR3 DNA sequence: TGTGCCAGCAGCCAAAGGTTTGGGACAGGGGTTTCCAATGAGCAGTTCTTC.

This clonotype occurred many times. V and J are TRBV27 and TRBJ2-1; 13 bases align to TRBD2. Germline V gives CDR1 MNHEY, CDR2 SMNVEV (reference sequence). CDR3 length: 17 residues. With V trimmed by 5 bases and J by 6 bases, 10 bases remained unmatched. CDR3 region: CASSQPRTSGGGNEQFF. CDR3 DNA: TGTGCCAGCAGTCAACCAAGGACTAGCGGGGGAGGCAATGAGCAGTTCTTC.

This chain links TRBV5-5 with TRBJ2-7; the D gene is possibly TRBD1 (6 bases). CDR3 length: 15 residues. Trimming took 5 bases from V and 2 from J, leaving 17 bases between them. CDR1 and CDR2 (germline): SGHKS, YYEKEE (reference sequence). CDR3 sequence: CASRLDRTTTYEQYF. In DNA, the CDR3 is TGTGCCAGCAGATTAGACAGGACCACCACCTACGAGCAGTACTTC.

The chain uses TRBV27 and TRBJ2-3; the D gene is possibly TRBD1 (6 bases). V lost 6 bases and J 6 bases, leaving 19 bases between the germline ends. CDR1 and CDR2 (germline): MNHEY, SMNVEV (reference sequence). The CDR3 runs to 15 residues. This chain's CDR3 is CASSRDTETRDTQYF. The CDR3 region has the DNA TGTGCCAGCAGCAGGGACACCGAGACGAGGGATACGCAGTATTTT.

This clonotype was counted only a few times. This chain links TRBV12-3 or TRBV12-4 with TRBJ2-2, with 7 bases identical to TRBD2. V dropped 6 bases and J dropped 5; count of bases not matched to a gene: 6. The CDR3 covers 14 residues. CDR3 coding DNA: TGTGCCAGCAGACCTCAGGGACTAACCGGGGAGCTGTTTTTT. Amino acids: CASRPQGLTGELFF.

The sample holds a few counts of this clonotype. The chain carries TRBV6-5 and TRBJ2-5, with 7 nucleotides matching TRBD1. Germline V gene data show CDR1 as MNHEY and CDR2 as SVGAGI. The ends lost 7 bases at V and 2 bases at J; junction bases unmatched: 4. CDR3 length equals 13 residues. The CDR3 nucleotides read TGTGCCAGCACCCCAGGGGGTCAAGAGACCCAGTACTTC. It codes for CASTPGGQETQYF.